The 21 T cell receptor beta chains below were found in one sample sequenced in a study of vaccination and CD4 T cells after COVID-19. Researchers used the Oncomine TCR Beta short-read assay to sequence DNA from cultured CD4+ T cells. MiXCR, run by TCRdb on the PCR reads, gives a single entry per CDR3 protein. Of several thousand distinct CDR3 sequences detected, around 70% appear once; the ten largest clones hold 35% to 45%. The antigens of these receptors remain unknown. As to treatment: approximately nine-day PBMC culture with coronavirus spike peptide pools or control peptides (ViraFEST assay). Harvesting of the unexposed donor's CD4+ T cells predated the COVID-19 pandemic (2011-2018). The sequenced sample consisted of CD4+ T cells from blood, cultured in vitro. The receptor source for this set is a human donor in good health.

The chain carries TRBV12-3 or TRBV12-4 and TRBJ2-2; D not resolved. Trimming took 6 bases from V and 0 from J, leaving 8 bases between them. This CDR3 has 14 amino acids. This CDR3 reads CASSSGPNTGELFF. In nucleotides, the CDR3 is TGTGCCAGCAGCTCAGGACCGAACACCGGGGAGCTGTTTTTT.

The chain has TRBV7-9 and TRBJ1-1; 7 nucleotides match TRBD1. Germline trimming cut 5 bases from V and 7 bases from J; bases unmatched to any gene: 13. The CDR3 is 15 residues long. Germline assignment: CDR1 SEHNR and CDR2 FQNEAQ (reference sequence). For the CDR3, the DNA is TGTGCCAGCAGCCAAGTGGGAGGGGGCGAAATTGAAGCTTTCTTT. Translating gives CASSQVGGGEIEAFF.

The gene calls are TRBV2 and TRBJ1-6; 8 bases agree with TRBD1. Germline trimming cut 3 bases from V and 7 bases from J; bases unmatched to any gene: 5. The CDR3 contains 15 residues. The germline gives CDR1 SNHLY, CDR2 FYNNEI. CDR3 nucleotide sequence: TGTGCCAGCAGTGATCTCGCAGGGGGCAATTCACCCCTCCACTTT. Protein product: CASSDLAGGNSPLHF.

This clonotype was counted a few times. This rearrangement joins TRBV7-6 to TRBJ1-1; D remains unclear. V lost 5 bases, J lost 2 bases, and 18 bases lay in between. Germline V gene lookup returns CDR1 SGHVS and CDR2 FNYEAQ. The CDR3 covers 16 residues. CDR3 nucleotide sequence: TGTGCCAGCAGCCCACAGAGGACCGACGGAAACACTGAAGCTTTCTTT. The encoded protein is CASSPQRTDGNTEAFF. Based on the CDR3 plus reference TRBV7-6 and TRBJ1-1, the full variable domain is GAGVSQSPRYKVTKRGQDVALRCDPISGHVSLYWYRQALGQGPEFLTYFNYEAQQDKSGLPNDRFSAERPEGSISTLTIQRTEQRDSAMYRCASSPQRTDGNTEAFFGQGTRLTVV.

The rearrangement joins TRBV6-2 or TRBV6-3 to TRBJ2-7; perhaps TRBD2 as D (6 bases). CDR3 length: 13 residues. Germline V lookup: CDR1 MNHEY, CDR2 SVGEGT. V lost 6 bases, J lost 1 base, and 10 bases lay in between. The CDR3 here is CASSRGRSYEQYF. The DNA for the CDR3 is TGTGCCAGCAGCAGAGGGAGGTCCTACGAGCAGTACTTC.

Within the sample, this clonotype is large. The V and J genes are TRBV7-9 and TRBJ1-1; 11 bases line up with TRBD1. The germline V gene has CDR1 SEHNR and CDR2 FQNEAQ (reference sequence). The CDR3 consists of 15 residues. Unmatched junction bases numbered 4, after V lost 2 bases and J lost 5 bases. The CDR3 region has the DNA TGTGCCAGCAGCTTATCGGACAGGGGGCGAACTGAAGCTTTCTTT. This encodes CASSLSDRGRTEAFF.

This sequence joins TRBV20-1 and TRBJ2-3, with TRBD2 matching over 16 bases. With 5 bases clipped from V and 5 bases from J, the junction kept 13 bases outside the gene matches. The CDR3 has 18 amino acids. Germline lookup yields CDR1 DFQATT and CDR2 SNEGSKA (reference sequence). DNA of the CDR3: TGCAGTGCTGGCCCGGGACTAGCGGGAGGGCCCCAAGTAGATACGCAGTATTTT. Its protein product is CSAGPGLAGGPQVDTQYF.

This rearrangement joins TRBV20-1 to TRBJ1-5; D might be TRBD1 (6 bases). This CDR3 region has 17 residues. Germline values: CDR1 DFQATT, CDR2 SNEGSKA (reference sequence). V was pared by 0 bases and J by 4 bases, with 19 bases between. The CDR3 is CSARDPTGSGGNQPQHF. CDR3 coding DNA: TGCAGTGCTAGAGATCCCACAGGGTCTGGGGGAAATCAGCCCCAGCATTTT.

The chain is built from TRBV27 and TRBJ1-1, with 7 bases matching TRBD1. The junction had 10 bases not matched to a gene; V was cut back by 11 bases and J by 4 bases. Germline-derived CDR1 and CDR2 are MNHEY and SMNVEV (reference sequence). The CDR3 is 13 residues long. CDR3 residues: CASRGRAGTEAFF. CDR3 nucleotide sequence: TGTGCCTCCAGGGGGAGGGCCGGCACTGAAGCTTTCTTT.

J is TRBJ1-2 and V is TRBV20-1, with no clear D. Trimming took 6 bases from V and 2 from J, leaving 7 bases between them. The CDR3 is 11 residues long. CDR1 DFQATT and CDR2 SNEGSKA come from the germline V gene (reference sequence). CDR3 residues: CSARPNYGYTF. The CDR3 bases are TGCAGTGCCCGCCCCAACTATGGCTACACCTTC.

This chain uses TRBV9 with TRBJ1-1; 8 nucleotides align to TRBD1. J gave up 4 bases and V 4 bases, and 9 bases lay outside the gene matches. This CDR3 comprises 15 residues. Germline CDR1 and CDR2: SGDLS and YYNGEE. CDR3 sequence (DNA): TGTGCCAGCAGCCCCAGAGGACAGGGCTTCACTGAAGCTTTCTTT. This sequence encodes CASSPRGQGFTEAFF. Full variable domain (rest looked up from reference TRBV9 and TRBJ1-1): DSGVTQTPKHLITATGQRVTLRCSPRSGDLSVYWYQQSLDQGLQFLIQYYNGEERAKGNILERFSAQQFPDLHSELNLSSLELGDSALYFCASSPRGQGFTEAFFGQGTRLTVV.

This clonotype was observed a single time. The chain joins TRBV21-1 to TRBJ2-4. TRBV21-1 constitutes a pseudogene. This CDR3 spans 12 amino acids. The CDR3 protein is CEGFLAKNIQYF. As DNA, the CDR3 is TGTGAGGGTTTCCTAGCCAAAAACATTCAGTACTTC.

The CDR3 region has the DNA TGTGCCAGGGGGTGGGCATTGTCAGATACGCAGTATTTT. This codes for CARGWALSDTQYF. The chain joins TRBV6-1 to TRBJ2-3; unclear D gene. The germline V gene encodes CDR1 MNHNS and CDR2 SASEGT. CDR3 length: 13 residues. The ends were cut back, 9 bases at V and 4 bases at J, with 14 bases in the middle.

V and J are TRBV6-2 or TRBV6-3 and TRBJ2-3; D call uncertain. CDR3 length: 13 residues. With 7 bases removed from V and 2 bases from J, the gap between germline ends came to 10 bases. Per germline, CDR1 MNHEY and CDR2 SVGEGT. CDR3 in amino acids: CASIKRSTDTQYF. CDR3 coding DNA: TGTGCCAGCATCAAAAGGTCCACAGATACGCAGTATTTT.

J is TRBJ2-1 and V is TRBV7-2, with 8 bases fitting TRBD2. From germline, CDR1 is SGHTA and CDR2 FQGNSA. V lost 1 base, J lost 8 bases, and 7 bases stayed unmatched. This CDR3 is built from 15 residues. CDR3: CASSLVSGIGYEQFF. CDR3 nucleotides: TGTGCCAGCAGCTTAGTTAGCGGGATCGGTTATGAGCAGTTCTTC. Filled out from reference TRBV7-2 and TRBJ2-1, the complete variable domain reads GAGVSQSPSNKVTEKGKDVELRCDPISGHTALYWYRQSLGQGLEFLIYFQGNSAPDKSGLPSDRFSAERTGGSVSTLTIQRTQQEDSAVYLCASSLVSGIGYEQFFGPGTRLTVL.

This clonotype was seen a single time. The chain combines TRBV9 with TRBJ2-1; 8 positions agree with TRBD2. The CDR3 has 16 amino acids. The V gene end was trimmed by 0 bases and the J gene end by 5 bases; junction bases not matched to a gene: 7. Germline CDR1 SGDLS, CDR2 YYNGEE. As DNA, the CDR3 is TGTGCCAGCAGCGTAGATCTAGCGGGTATTGACAATGAGCAGTTCTTC. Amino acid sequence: CASSVDLAGIDNEQFF.

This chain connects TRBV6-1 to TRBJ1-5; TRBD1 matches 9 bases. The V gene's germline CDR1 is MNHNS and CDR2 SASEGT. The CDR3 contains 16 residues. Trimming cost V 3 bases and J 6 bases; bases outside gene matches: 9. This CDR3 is CASSETGTGTRQPQHF. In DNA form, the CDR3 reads TGTGCCAGCAGTGAGACCGGGACAGGGACTCGTCAGCCCCAGCATTTT.

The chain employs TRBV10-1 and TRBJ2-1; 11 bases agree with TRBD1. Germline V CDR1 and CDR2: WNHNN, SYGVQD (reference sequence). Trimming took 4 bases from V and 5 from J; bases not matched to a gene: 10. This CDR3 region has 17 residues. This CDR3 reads CASSGVGDRGFHNEQFF. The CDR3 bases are TGCGCCAGCAGTGGGGTTGGGGACAGGGGGTTCCACAATGAGCAGTTCTTC.

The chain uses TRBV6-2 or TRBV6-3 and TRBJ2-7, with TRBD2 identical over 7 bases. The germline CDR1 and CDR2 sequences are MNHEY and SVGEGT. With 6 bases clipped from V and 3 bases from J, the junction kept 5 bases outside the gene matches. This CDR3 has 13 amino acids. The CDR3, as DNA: TGTGCCAGCAGAAACGGGGGGATCTACGAGCAGTACTTC. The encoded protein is CASRNGGIYEQYF.

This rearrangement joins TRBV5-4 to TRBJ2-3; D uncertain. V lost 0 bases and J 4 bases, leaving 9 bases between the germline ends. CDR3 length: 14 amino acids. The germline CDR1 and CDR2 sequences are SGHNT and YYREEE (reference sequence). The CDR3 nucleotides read TGTGCCAGCAGCTTGGGGGTTTTTCCAGATACGCAGTATTTT. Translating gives CASSLGVFPDTQYF.

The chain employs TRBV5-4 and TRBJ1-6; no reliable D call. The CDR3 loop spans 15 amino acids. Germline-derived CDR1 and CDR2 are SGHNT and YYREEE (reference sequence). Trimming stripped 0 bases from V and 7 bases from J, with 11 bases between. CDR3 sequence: CASSLGSGQNSPLHF. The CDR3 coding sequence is TGTGCCAGCAGCTTGGGGTCAGGCCAGAATTCACCCCTCCACTTT.